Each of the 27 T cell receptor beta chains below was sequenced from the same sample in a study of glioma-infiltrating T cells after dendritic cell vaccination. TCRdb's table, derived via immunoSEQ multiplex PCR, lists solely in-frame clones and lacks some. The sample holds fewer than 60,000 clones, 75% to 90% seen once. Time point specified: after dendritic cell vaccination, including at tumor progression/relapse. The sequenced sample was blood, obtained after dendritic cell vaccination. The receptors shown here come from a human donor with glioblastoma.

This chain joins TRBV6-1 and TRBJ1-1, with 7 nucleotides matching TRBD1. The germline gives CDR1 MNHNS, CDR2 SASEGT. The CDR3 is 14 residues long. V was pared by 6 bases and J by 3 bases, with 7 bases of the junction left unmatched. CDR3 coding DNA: TGTGCCAGCAGGACCGACAGGGCGTACACTGAAGCTTTCTTT. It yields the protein CASRTDRAYTEAFF.

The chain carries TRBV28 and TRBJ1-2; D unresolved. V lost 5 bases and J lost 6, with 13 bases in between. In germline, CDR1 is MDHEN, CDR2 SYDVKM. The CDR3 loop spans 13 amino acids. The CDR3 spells CASSEKGRDGYTF. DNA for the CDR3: TGTGCCAGCAGTGAGAAAGGCCGGGATGGCTACACCTTC.

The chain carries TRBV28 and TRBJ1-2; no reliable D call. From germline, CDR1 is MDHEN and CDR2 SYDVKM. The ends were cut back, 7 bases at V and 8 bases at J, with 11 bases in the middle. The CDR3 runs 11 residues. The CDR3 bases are TGTGCCAGCACCCAGGCGTTCGGCTACACCTTC. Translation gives CASTQAFGYTF.

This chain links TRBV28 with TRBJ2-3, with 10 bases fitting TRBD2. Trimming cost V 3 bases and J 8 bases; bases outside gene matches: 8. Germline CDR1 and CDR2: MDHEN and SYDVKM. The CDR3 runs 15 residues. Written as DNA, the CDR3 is TGTGCCAGCAGTTTGGGTACGAGCGGGAGGGCTACGCAGTATTTT. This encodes CASSLGTSGRATQYF. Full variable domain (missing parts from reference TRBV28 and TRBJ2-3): DVKVTQSSRYLVKRTGEKVFLECVQDMDHENMFWYRQDPGLGLRLIYFSYDVKMKEKGDIPEGYSVSREKKERFSLILESASTNQTSMYLCASSLGTSGRATQYFGPGTRLTVL.

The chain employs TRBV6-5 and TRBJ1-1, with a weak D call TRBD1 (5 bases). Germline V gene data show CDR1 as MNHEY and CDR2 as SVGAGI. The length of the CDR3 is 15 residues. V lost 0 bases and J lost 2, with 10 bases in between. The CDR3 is CASSYSRGVNTEAFF. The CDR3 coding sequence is TGTGCCAGCAGTTACTCGCGGGGCGTTAACACTGAAGCTTTCTTT.

CDR3 loop: CASSVLPGNEQYF. CDR3 in DNA: TGTGCCAGCAGCGTACTGCCAGGTAACGAGCAGTACTTC. The J gene is TRBJ2-7, the V gene TRBV9, with D unresolved. V was cut by 1 base and J by 5 bases, with 10 bases left in between. This CDR3 contains 13 residues. The germline CDR1 and CDR2 sequences are SGDLS and YYNGEE.

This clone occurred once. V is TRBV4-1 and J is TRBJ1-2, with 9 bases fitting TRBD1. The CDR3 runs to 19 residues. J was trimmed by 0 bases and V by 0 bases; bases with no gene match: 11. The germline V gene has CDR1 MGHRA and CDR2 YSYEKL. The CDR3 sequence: CASSQEGGTGYLSNYGYTF. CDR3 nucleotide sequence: TGCGCCAGCAGCCAAGAGGGCGGGACAGGGTATTTATCTAACTATGGCTACACCTTC.

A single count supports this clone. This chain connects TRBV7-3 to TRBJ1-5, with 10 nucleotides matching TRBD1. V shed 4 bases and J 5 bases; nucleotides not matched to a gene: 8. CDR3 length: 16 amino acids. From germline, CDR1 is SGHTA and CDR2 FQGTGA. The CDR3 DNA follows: TGTGCCAGCAGCTCGTCCCGGGACAGGGGAGATCAGCCCCAGCATTTT. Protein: CASSSSRDRGDQPQHF.

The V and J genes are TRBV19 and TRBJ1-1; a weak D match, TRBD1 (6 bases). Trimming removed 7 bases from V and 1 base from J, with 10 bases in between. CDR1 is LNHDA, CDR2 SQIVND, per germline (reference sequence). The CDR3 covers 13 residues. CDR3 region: CASTAGANTEAFF. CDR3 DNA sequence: TGTGCCAGTACGGCAGGGGCGAACACTGAAGCTTTCTTT.

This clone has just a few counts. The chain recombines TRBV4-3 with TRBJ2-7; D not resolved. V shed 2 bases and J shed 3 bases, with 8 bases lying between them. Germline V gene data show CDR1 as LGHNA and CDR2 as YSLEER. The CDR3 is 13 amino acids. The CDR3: CASSQHKLYEQYF. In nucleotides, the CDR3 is TGCGCCAGCAGCCAACATAAACTCTACGAGCAGTACTTC.

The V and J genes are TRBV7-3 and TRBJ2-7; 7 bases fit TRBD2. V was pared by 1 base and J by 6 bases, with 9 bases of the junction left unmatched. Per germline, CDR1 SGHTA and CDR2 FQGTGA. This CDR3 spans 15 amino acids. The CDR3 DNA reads TGTGCCAGCAGCTTAAGCCCGGGAGGTGTCCTCGAGCAGTACTTC. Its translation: CASSLSPGGVLEQYF.

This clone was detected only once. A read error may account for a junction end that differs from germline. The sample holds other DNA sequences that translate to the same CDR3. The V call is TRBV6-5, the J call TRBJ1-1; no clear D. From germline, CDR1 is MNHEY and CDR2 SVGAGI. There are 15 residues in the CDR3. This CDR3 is CASSGPGEENTEAFF. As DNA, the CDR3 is TGCGCCAGCAGTGGCCCCGGTGAGGAGAACACTGAAGCTTTCTTT.

The chain's CDR3 is CASSGGRDNQPQHF. The CDR3 coding sequence is TGTGCCAGCAGTGGCGGCAGGGACAATCAGCCCCAGCATTTT. The V call is TRBV27, the J call TRBJ1-5, with D maybe TRBD1 (5 bases). CDR1 and CDR2 (germline): MNHEY, SMNVEV (reference sequence). This CDR3 comprises 14 residues. Trimming removed 5 bases from V and 3 bases from J, with 11 bases in between.

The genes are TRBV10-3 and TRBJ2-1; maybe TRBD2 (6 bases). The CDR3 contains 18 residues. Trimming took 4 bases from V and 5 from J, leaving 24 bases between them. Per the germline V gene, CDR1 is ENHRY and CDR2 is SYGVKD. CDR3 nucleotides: TGTGCCATCAGTGGCCCATCGGGGGAGTTCGAGCAAAACAATGAGCAGTTCTTC. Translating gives CAISGPSGEFEQNNEQFF.

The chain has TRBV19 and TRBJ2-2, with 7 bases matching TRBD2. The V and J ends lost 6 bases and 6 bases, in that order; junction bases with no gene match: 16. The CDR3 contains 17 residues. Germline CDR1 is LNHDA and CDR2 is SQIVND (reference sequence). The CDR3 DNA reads TGTGCCAGTAGCATAAGCTTCTGGGCGGGAGCACCCGGGGAGCTGTTTTTT. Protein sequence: CASSISFWAGAPGELFF.

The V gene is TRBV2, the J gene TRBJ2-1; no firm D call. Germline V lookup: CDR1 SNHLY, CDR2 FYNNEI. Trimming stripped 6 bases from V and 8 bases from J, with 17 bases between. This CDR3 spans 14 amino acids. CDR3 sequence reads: CASSLPAVPYEQFF. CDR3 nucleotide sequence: TGTGCCAGCAGCCTCCCCGCGGTCCCCTATGAGCAGTTCTTC. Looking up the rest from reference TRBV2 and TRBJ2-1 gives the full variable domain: EPEVTQTPSHQVTQMGQEVILRCVPISNHLYFYWYRQILGQKVEFLVSFYNNEISEKSEIFDDQFSVERPDGSNFTLKIRSTKLEDSAMYFCASSLPAVPYEQFFGPGTRLTVL.

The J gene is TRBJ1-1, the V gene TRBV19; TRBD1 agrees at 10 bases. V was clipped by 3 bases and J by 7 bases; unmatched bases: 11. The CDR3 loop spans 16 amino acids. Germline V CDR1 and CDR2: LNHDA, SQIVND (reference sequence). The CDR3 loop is CASSMGQGTFPREAFF. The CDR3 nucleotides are TGTGCCAGTAGTATGGGACAGGGGACGTTCCCCCGTGAAGCTTTCTTT.

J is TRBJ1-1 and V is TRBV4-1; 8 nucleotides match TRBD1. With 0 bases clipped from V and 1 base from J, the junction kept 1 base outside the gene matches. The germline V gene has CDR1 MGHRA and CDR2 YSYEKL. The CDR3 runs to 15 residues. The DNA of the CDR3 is TGCGCCAGCAGCCAAGATGGACAGGGGAACACTGAAGCTTTCTTT. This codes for CASSQDGQGNTEAFF.

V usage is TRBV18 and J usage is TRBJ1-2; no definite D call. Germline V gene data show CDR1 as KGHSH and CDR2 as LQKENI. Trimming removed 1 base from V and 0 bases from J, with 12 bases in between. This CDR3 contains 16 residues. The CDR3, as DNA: TGTGCCAGCTCACCACTAACAGATCCCGCTAACTATGGCTACACCTTC. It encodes CASSPLTDPANYGYTF.

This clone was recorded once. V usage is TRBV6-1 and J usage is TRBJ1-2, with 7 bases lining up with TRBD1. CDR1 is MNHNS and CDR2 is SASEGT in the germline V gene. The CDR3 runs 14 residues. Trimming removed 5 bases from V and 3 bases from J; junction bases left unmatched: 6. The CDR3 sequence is CASSSATGYYGYTF. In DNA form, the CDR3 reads TGTGCCAGCAGTTCGGCGACAGGGTACTATGGCTACACCTTC.

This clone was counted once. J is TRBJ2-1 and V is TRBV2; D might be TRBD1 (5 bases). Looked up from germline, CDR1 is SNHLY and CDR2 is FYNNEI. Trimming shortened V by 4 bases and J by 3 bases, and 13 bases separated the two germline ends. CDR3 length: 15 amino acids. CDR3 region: CASSALFRGYNEQFF. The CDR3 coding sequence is TGTGCCAGCAGTGCCCTGTTTAGGGGCTACAATGAGCAGTTCTTC.

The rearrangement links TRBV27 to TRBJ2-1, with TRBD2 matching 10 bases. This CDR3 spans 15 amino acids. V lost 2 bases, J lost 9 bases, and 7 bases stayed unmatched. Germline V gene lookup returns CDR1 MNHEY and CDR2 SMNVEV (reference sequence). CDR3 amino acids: CASSLASGRAIEQFF. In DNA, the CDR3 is TGTGCCAGCAGTTTAGCGAGCGGGAGGGCCATTGAGCAGTTCTTC.

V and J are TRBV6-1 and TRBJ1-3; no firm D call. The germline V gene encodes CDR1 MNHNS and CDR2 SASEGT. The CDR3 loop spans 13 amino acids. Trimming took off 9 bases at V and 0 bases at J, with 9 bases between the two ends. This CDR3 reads CASQRHSGNTIYF. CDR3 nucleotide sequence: TGTGCCAGTCAGAGGCACTCTGGAAACACCATATATTTT.

The CDR3 coding sequence is TGTGCCAGAATCGGGGGGCGAGACTATGGCTACACCTTC. Protein: CARIGGRDYGYTF. The J gene is TRBJ1-2, the V gene TRBV7-2; D may be TRBD1 (6 bases). This CDR3 region has 13 residues. Germline CDR1 is SGHTA and CDR2 is FQGNSA. V was shortened by 9 bases and J by 3 bases, with 14 bases between the two germline ends.

CDR3 bases: TGTGCCAGCAGCGTGGGGGGCTCTGGGGCCAACGTCCTGACTTTC. Translated: CASSVGGSGANVLTF. The chain employs TRBV7-2 and TRBJ2-6, with D maybe TRBD2 (6 bases). Trimming removed 5 bases from V and 0 bases from J, with 8 bases in between. Germline CDR1 and CDR2: SGHTA and FQGNSA. This CDR3 is built from 15 residues.

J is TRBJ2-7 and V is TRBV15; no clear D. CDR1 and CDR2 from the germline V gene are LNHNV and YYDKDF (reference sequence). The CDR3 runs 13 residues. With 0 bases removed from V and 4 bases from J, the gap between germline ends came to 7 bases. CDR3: CATSRDLPYEQYF. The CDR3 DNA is TGTGCCACCAGCAGAGATCTACCGTACGAGCAGTACTTC.

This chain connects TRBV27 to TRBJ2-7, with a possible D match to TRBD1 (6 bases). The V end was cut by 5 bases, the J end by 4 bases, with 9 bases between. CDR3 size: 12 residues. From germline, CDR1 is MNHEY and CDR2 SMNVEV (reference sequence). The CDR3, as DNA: TGTGCCAGCAGTCGGGACAAATACGAGCAGTACTTC. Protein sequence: CASSRDKYEQYF.